This entry lists 7 T cell receptor beta chains sequenced from one sample in a study of cytomegalovirus exposure and HLA in healthy donors. The PCR made use of 60 Vbeta and 13 Jbeta primers. The repertoire was sequenced with immunoSEQ multiplex PCR; TCRdb's copy has only in-frame clones and lacks some. Among 84,000 or so clones listed, around 77% were seen once. Sequenced: PBMCs. The receptor set was obtained from a young man in good health and CMV-seronegative.

This clone was seen only a few times. The gene calls are TRBV5-1 and TRBJ2-7, with 10 bases lining up with TRBD2. The junction had 10 bases not matched to a gene; V was cut back by 4 bases and J by 3 bases. The CDR3 sequence is 16 residues long. Germline loops: CDR1 SGHRS, CDR2 YFSETQ. This CDR3 reads CASSLDTRTSGYEQYF. DNA for the CDR3: TGCGCCAGCAGCCTCGACACCAGGACTAGCGGCTACGAGCAGTACTTC.

The rearrangement links TRBV6-6 to TRBJ2-5; 7 positions match TRBD1. The DNA end is a closer match to TRBJ2-7, so the J assignment may be wrong. The CDR3 sequence is 16 residues long. CDR1 MNHNY and CDR2 SVGAGI come from the germline V gene (reference sequence). CDR3 coding DNA: TGTGCCAGCAGTTACGGTGGGCAGGGGGTATTGTACGAGCAGTACTTC. Amino acid sequence: CASSYGGQGVLYEQYF.

The chain combines TRBV10-3 with TRBJ2-7; 10 nucleotides align to TRBD2. V was pared by 2 bases and J by 4 bases, with 11 bases of the junction left unmatched. The CDR3 loop spans 17 amino acids. Germline V gene sequence: CDR1 ENHRY, CDR2 SYGVKD. The CDR3 here is CAISELVLAGASYEQYF. CDR3 in DNA: TGTGCCATCAGTGAGCTGGTGCTAGCGGGAGCTTCGTACGAGCAGTACTTC.

DNA for the CDR3: TGCGCCAGCAGCTTGGAGGGGATGAACACTGAAGCTTTCTTT. This sequence encodes CASSLEGMNTEAFF. This chain connects TRBV5-1 to TRBJ1-1, with a possible D match to TRBD1 (5 bases). The ends were cut back, 0 bases at V and 0 bases at J, with 6 bases in the middle. Germline CDR1 and CDR2: SGHRS and YFSETQ. This CDR3 is 14 amino acids long.

Note on this clone: The sample carries other DNA sequences with the same CDR3. This sequence joins TRBV5-8 and TRBJ2-4, with D maybe TRBD2 (7 bases). Germline V CDR1 and CDR2: SGHTS, YDEGEE. V was shortened by 2 bases and J by 0 bases, with 12 bases between the two germline ends. This CDR3 is 16 amino acids long. CDR3 coding DNA: TGTGCCAGCAGCTTAGGGGGGGGGTCAGCCAAAAACATTCAGTACTTC. Translated: CASSLGGGSAKNIQYF.

The chain joins TRBV7-2 to TRBJ1-6; 10 bases line up with TRBD1. The CDR3 consists of 15 residues. V was pared by 5 bases and J by 7 bases, with 5 bases of the junction left unmatched. CDR1 is SGHTA, CDR2 FQGNSA, per germline. The CDR3 is CASSPLTGGNSPLHF. The CDR3 region has the DNA TGTGCCAGCAGCCCTCTGACAGGGGGCAATTCACCCCTCCACTTT.

The chain employs TRBV27 and TRBJ2-2; the match to TRBD2 covers 12 bases. Trimming cost V 4 bases and J 3 bases; bases outside gene matches: 21. This CDR3 has 22 amino acids. Germline V gene lookup returns CDR1 MNHEY and CDR2 SMNVEV (reference sequence). CDR3 loop: CASSSTPALAGGPYGDTGELFF. The CDR3 DNA reads TGTGCCAGCAGTTCCACTCCCGCTCTAGCGGGAGGGCCTTATGGAGACACCGGGGAGCTGTTTTTT.